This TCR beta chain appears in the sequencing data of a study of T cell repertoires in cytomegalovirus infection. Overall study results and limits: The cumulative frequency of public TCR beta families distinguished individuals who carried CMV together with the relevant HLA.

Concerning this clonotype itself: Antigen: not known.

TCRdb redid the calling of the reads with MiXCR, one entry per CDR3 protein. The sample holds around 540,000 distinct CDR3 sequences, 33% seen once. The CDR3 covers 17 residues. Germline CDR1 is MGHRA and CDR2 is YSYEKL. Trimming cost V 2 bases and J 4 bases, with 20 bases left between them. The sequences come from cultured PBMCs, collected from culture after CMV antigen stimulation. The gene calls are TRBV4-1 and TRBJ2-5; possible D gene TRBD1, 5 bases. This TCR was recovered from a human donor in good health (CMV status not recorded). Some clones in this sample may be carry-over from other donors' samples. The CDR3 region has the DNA TGCGCCAGCAGCCAAATCTTTGGGGCAGGGCGACCAGAGACCCAGTACTTC. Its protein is CASSQIFGAGRPETQYF.